This TCR beta chain comes out of a study of T cell responses to AZD1222 COVID-19 vaccine. Study conclusions and caveats: It should be noted that donors were predominantly white British and more often female, and clonal diversity was possibly underestimated.

There are a few counts of this clone. Its antigen is not known. This CDR3 contains 15 residues. Germline CDR1 reads SGHTA; CDR2 reads FQGNSA. The germline V and J ends were trimmed by 2 bases and 6 bases, with 14 bases remaining between them. Sequenced by immunoSEQ multiplex PCR; TCRdb stores in-frame clones only, minus some. The table lists 95,000 to 150,000 clones, more than 85% of them singletons. The chain uses TRBV7-2 and TRBJ1-5; TRBD1 is a possible D gene (6 bases). Specimen: peripheral blood, collected on day 0 of AZD1222 vaccination. The clonotype comes from an adult in good health. CDR3 coding DNA: TGTGCCAGCAGCTTATCGTGGGGGCTGGGTCAGCCCCAGCATTTT. Residues: CASSLSWGLGQPQHF.